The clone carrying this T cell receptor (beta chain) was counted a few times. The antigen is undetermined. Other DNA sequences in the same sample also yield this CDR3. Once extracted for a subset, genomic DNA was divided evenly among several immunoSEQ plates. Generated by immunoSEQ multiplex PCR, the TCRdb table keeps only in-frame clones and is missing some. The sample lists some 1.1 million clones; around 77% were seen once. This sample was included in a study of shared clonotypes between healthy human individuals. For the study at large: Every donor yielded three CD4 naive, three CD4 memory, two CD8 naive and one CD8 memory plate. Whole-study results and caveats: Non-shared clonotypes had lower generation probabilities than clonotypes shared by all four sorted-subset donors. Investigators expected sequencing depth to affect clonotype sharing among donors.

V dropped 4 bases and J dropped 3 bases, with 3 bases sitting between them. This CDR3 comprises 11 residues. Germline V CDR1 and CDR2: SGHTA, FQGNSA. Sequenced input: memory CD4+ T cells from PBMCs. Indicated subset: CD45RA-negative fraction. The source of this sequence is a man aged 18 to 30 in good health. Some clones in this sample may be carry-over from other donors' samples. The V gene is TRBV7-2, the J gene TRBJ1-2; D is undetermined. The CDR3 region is CASSSYYGYTF. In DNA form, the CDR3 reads TGTGCCAGCAGCTCGTACTATGGCTACACCTTC.